This entry is about one T cell receptor (beta chain). The sample belongs to a study of blood T cells in healthy people across ages. It was with a sample-barcoded 5' primer and a J-beta primer mix that a second PCR of roughly 7 to 12 cycles was run. A minimum of 3 million CDR3-containing paired-end reads was obtained for each sample. In TCRdb, the 5' RACE reads were re-called with MiXCR into one record per CDR3 protein. Here the sample spans around 800,000 distinct CDR3 sequences, more than 35% being singletons. Those donating, healthy Caucasian individuals from Russia, were aged about 6 to 100. J lost 3 bases, V lost 4 bases, and 6 bases had no gene match. This CDR3 comprises 16 residues. The germline V gene encodes CDR1 SGHRS and CDR2 YFSETQ.

The source material was blood. This receptor was obtained from an elderly man in good health. The chain has TRBV5-1 and TRBJ2-3; 12 bases are a match to TRBD2. CDR3 sequence: CASSTTTSGRTDTQYF. CDR3 nucleotides: TGCGCCAGCAGCACGACAACTAGCGGGAGGACAGATACGCAGTATTTT.